Given below is one T cell receptor (beta chain) in context. What it recognizes is unknown. PCR amplification relied on 60 Vbeta primers (plus 13 Jbeta primers). Data came from immunoSEQ multiplex PCR; TCRdb stores just in-frame clones and leaves some out. The table has 150,000 to 200,000 clones, around 80% seen once. These data come from a study of cytomegalovirus exposure and HLA in healthy donors. Whole-study findings and limits: In a later analysis, TCR beta V- and J-gene trimming was associated with a missense DCLRE1C variant. A highly shared variant cluster was judged a likely technical artifact.

V was trimmed by 8 bases and J by 3 bases, leaving 16 bases between them. The germline gives CDR1 SGHTA, CDR2 FQGNSA. This CDR3 is 14 amino acids long. The rearrangement uses TRBV7-2 and TRBJ1-2; TRBD1 might be the D (6 bases). The receptor's source is a woman aged 25-40 years in good health and CMV-seropositive. Source material: PBMCs. The DNA for the CDR3 is TGTGCCAGCTTGGTTGGGGGCCCCCACTATGGCTACACCTTC. Translating it yields CASLVGGPHYGYTF.